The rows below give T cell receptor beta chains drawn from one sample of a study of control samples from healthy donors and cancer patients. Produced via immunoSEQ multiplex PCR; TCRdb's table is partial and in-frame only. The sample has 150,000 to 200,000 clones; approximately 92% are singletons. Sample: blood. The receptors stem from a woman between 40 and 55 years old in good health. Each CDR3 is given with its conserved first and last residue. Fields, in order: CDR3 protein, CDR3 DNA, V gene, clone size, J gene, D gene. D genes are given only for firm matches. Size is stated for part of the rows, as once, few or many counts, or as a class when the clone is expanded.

CASSPYSGSNQPQHF TGTGCCAGTAGTCCGTACAGTGGTAGCAATCAGCCCCAGCATTTT TRBV19 . TRBJ1-5 .
CASSPTMDQPQHF TGCGCCAGCAGCCCTACGATGGATCAGCCCCAGCATTTT TRBV4-1 few TRBJ1-5 .
CASSQDREFSNGYTF TGTGCCAGCAGCCAAGATAGGGAATTCTCAAATGGCTACACCTTC TRBV3-1/TRBV3-2 . TRBJ1-2 .
CASSEMAGGSTEAFF TGTGCCAGCAGTGAAATGGCAGGGGGAAGCACTGAAGCTTTCTTT TRBV25-1 . TRBJ1-1 TRBD1
CASSLTTTDTQYF TGCGCCAGCAGCCTTACTACCACAGATACGCAGTATTTT TRBV5-1 . TRBJ2-3 .
CASSLGPGYEQYF TGTGCCAGCAGCTTGGGGCCAGGGTACGAGCAGTACTTC TRBV5-4 . TRBJ2-7 .
CASSQDLSGAYTDTQYF TGCGCCAGCAGCCAAGATCTGAGCGGGGCCTACACAGATACGCAGTATTTT TRBV4-1 . TRBJ2-3 TRBD2
CASSPGTGVDEQYF TGCGCCAGCAGCCCCGGGACAGGGGTTGACGAGCAGTACTTC TRBV5-1 few TRBJ2-7 TRBD1
CAISESTGQGNTGELFF TGTGCCATCAGTGAGTCGACGGGACAGGGAAACACCGGGGAGCTGTTTTTT TRBV10-3 . TRBJ2-2 TRBD1
CASRTGLEGYTF TGTGCCAGTCGTACAGGGCTGGAGGGCTACACCTTC TRBV19 . TRBJ1-2 .
CASSLGVVAGGQETQYF TGTGCCAGCAGCTTAGGTGTTGTAGCGGGGGGCCAAGAGACCCAGTACTTC TRBV7-3 . TRBJ2-5 TRBD2
CASSPLSLLYSPLHF TGTGCCAGCTCACCACTTTCCTTACTATATTCACCCCTCCACTTT TRBV18 . TRBJ1-6 .
CATTLGGNEQFF TGTGCCACCACCCTCGGGGGCAATGAGCAGTTCTTC TRBV27 once TRBJ2-1 .
CAISNSGEVTQYF TGTGCCATCAGTAACAGTGGGGAGGTGACCCAGTACTTC TRBV10-3 . TRBJ2-5 .
CASSTIRGQNYGYTF TGTGCCAGCAGTACGATTAGGGGCCAAAATTATGGCTACACCTTC TRBV27 . TRBJ1-2 .
CASRELGGETQYF TGTGCCAGTAGGGAATTGGGTGGAGAGACCCAGTACTTC TRBV19 . TRBJ2-5 .
CASSGLAGGETQYF TGTGCCAGTAGCGGGCTAGCGGGCGGGGAGACCCAGTACTTC TRBV7-9 . TRBJ2-5 TRBD2
CASSFQGGAPGELFF TGTGCCAGCAGCTTCCAAGGGGGGGCCCCCGGGGAGCTGTTTTTT TRBV11-2 . TRBJ2-2 .
CASSPPAGDREQFF TGTGCCAGCTCACCCCCAGCGGGAGACAGGGAACAGTTCTTC TRBV18 . TRBJ2-1 .
CASSPGTSGGLSTDTQYF TGTGCCAGCAGCCCCGGGACTAGCGGGGGCCTCAGCACAGATACGCAGTATTTT TRBV7-6 . TRBJ2-3 TRBD2
CASSRTSGGETQYF TGCGCCAGCAGCCGGACTAGCGGAGGAGAGACCCAGTACTTC TRBV5-1 . TRBJ2-5 TRBD2
CAASWGLYGYTF TGTGCGGCAAGCTGGGGCCTCTATGGCTACACCTTC TRBV6-5 once TRBJ1-2 .
CASSQESTEQYF TGCGCCAGCAGCCAAGAGAGTACCGAGCAGTACTTC TRBV4-1 . TRBJ2-7 .
CASRRSTESEQYF TGTGCCAGCAGACGCAGTACGGAGTCCGAGCAGTACTTC TRBV3-1/TRBV3-2 . TRBJ2-7 .
CASSPENYGYTF TGCGCCAGCTCTCCTGAAAACTATGGCTACACCTTC TRBV5-1 . TRBJ1-2 .
CASSSQNQETQYF TGTGCCAGCAGCTCACAGAACCAAGAGACCCAGTACTTC TRBV9 . TRBJ2-5 .
CSVERINNYGYTF TGCAGCGTTGAACGGATTAACAACTATGGCTACACCTTC TRBV29-1 . TRBJ1-2 .
CASSLKPSTGTEAFF TGTGCCAGCAGTTTAAAGCCCTCGACAGGAACTGAAGCTTTCTTT TRBV27 . TRBJ1-1 .
CASSVDRDTQYF TGTGCCAGCAGCGTAGATAGAGATACGCAGTATTTT TRBV9 . TRBJ2-3 .
CASQTGRNEKLFF TGTGCCAGCCAGACAGGGAGGAATGAAAAACTGTTTTTT TRBV19 . TRBJ1-4 TRBD1
CASSQVGITEAFF TGCGCCAGCAGCCAAGTCGGGATCACTGAAGCTTTCTTT TRBV4-1 . TRBJ1-1 .
CASSLGTNTEAFF TGTGCCAGCAGCTTAGGCACAAACACTGAAGCTTTCTTT TRBV11-1 once TRBJ1-1 .
CASSRSATGDSPLHF TGTGCCAGCTCACGCTCAGCCACAGGGGATTCACCCCTCCACTTT TRBV18 . TRBJ1-6 TRBD1
CASSQDGFGAQTQYF TGCGCCAGCAGCCAAGACGGGTTTGGGGCCCAGACCCAGTACTTC TRBV4-1 . TRBJ2-5 .
CASSSRAGPQETQYF TGCGCCAGCAGTAGCCGAGCGGGGCCACAAGAGACCCAGTACTTC TRBV10-2 . TRBJ2-5 TRBD2
CASSLDRLAGGVVETQYF TGTGCCAGCAGCTTAGATCGACTAGCGGGGGGTGTGGTAGAGACCCAGTACTTC TRBV11-2 . TRBJ2-5 TRBD2
CASSFQSTDTQYF TGTGCCAGCAGCTTCCAGAGCACAGATACGCAGTATTTT TRBV7-3 . TRBJ2-3 .
CASSVQAGINYGYTF TGTGCCAGCAGTGTACAGGCTGGAATAAACTATGGCTACACCTTC TRBV27 . TRBJ1-2 .
CASSYSYGDEKLFF TGTGCCAGCAGTTACAGCTATGGTGATGAAAAACTGTTTTTT TRBV6-5 . TRBJ1-4 .
CASSPQASLPQHF TGTGCCAGTAGTCCGCAGGCTTCCCTGCCCCAGCATTTT TRBV19 . TRBJ1-5 .
CASSFQSGDPYNEQFF TGTGCCAGCAGCTTTCAGAGCGGGGACCCCTACAATGAGCAGTTCTTC TRBV5-5 . TRBJ2-1 TRBD2
CASTDRRGGLTDTQYF TGTGCCAGCACCGACCGAAGGGGGGGCCTGACAGATACGCAGTATTTT TRBV25-1 . TRBJ2-3 .
CASSLGPIAGGTDTQYF TGCGCCAGCAGCTTGGGACCTATAGCGGGGGGAACAGATACGCAGTATTTT TRBV5-1 . TRBJ2-3 TRBD2
CASTPAGLAGGRGTDTQYF TGTGCCAGCACTCCCGCCGGGTTAGCGGGGGGGCGAGGGACGGATACGCAGTATTTT TRBV7-9 . TRBJ2-3 TRBD2
CASSHANQPQHF TGTGCCAGCAGCCACGCGAATCAGCCCCAGCATTTT TRBV14 . TRBJ1-5 .
CASSQAYMEQFF TGCGCCAGCAGCCAAGCCTATATGGAGCAGTTCTTC TRBV4-1 . TRBJ2-1 .
CASSPYSSGDTQYF TGTGCCAGCAGTCCTTACAGTTCGGGAGATACGCAGTATTTT TRBV27 once TRBJ2-3 .
CASSHGGLPYEQYF TGTGCCAGCAGCCACGGGGGGCTACCTTACGAGCAGTACTTC TRBV5-6 . TRBJ2-7 .
CASSLTGQGNSPLHF TGCGCCAGCAGCTTGACGGGACAGGGTAATTCACCCCTCCACTTT TRBV5-1 . TRBJ1-6 TRBD1
CASSPRGGGRALNTEAFF TGTGCCAGCAGTCCTCGAGGTGGGGGGCGGGCACTGAACACTGAAGCTTTCTTT TRBV6-6 . TRBJ1-1 .
CASSFFLETQYF TGTGCCAGCAGTTTTTTTTTAGAGACCCAGTACTTC TRBV12-3/TRBV12-4 once TRBJ2-5 .
CASSESGTAGYTF TGTGCCAGCAGTGAGTCGGGGACAGCTGGCTACACCTTC TRBV2 . TRBJ1-2 TRBD1
CASSLVRFRSGNTIYF TGCGCCAGCAGCTTGGTTAGGTTCCGCTCTGGAAACACCATATATTTT TRBV5-1 once TRBJ1-3 .
CASSLGFRRDRENGFNTEAFF TGCGCCAGCAGCTTGGGATTTCGGCGGGACAGGGAAAATGGATTTAACACTGAAGCTTTCTTT TRBV5-1 . TRBJ1-1 TRBD1
CASSQEGSTPYEQYF TGCGCCAGCAGCCAAGAGGGGTCTACCCCCTACGAGCAGTACTTC TRBV4-1 . TRBJ2-7 .